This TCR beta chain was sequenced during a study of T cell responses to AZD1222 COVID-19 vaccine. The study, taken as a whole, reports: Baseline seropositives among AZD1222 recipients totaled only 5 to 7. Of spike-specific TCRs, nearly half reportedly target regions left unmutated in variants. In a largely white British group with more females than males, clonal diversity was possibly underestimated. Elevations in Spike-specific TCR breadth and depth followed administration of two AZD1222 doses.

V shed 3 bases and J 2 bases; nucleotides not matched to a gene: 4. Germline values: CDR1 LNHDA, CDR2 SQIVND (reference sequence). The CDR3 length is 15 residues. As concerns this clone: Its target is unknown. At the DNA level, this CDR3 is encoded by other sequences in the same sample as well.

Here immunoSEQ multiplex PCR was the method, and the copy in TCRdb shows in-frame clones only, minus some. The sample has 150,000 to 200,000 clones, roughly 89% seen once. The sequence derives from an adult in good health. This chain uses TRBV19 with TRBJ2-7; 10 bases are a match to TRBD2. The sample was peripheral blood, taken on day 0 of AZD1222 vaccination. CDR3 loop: CASSMGAGGPYEQYF. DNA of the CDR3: TGTGCCAGTAGTATGGGAGCGGGAGGGCCCTACGAGCAGTACTTC.